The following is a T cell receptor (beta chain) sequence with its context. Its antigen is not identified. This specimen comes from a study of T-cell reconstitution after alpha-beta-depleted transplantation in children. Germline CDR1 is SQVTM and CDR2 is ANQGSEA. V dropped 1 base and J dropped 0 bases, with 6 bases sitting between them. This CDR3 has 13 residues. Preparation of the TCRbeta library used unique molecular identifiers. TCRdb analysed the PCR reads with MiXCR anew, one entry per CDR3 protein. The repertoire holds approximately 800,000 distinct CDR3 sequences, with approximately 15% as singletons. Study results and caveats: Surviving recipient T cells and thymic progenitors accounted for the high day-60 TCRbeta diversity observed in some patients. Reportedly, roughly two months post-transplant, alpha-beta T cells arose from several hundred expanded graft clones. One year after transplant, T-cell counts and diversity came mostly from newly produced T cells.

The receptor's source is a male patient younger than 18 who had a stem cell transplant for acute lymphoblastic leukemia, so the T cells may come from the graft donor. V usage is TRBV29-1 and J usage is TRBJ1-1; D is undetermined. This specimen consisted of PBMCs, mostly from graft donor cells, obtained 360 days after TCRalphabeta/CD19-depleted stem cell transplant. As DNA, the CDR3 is TGCAGCGTTGAAGGGTCGGTGAACACTGAAGCTTTCTTT. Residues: CSVEGSVNTEAFF.